This TCR beta chain was sequenced in a study of tumor and adjacent non-tumor tissue in lung cancer. A modified ARM-PCR protocol with three rounds of nested PCR amplified TCRbeta. TCRdb reprocessed the multiplex PCR reads with MiXCR, giving one entry per CDR3 protein. The sample carries 120,000 or so distinct CDR3 sequences, approximately 80% recorded once. The CDR3 covers 11 residues. Germline values: CDR1 SGHRS, CDR2 YFSETQ. The template was RNA from unsorted bulk tissue. With respect to this clonotype: A read error may account for a junction end that differs from germline.

The sequenced sample was lung tumor tissue. The clonotype comes from a man between 65 and 80 years old with non-small cell lung cancer. The chain uses TRBV5-1 and TRBJ2-3, with D hard to call. The CDR3 DNA sequence: TGCGCCAATGCCGAAGGGAATACACAGTATTTT. Amino acids: CANAEGNTQYF.